Presented here are 25 T cell receptor beta chains from one specimen sequenced in a study of graft-versus-host responses after intestinal transplantation. The data were produced by immunoSEQ multiplex PCR, yet TCRdb's version contains in-frame clones alone and is incomplete. The sample has approximately 85,000 clones, approximately 92% seen once. The antigens of these receptors remain unknown. The material was unstimulated CD8+ T cells sorted from spleen or lymph node cells, obtained before transplant. These receptors were collected from a human donor who was the organ donor for an intestinal transplant.

The chain carries TRBV5-4 and TRBJ2-3; TRBD2 aligns across 11 bases. The germline V gene encodes CDR1 SGHNT and CDR2 YYREEE (reference sequence). The CDR3 loop spans 18 amino acids. The junction had 11 bases not matched to a gene; V was cut back by 0 bases and J by 5 bases. The DNA of the CDR3 is TGTGCCAGCAGCTTGGGTCCACTAGCGGGAGTGGTTCGAGATACGCAGTATTTT. This encodes CASSLGPLAGVVRDTQYF.

The chain recombines TRBV4-2 with TRBJ2-7, with D perhaps TRBD2 (6 bases). Germline V gene lookup returns CDR1 LGHNA and CDR2 YNFKEQ. V lost 3 bases and J 2 bases, leaving 14 bases between the germline ends. The CDR3 consists of 15 residues. The CDR3 DNA reads TGTGCCAGCAGCCAGGGGCTAGCGACAACCTACGAGCAGTACTTC. Encoded protein: CASSQGLATTYEQYF.

J is TRBJ1-5 and V is TRBV27; 9 bases are a match to TRBD1. Germline CDR1 is MNHEY and CDR2 is SMNVEV (reference sequence). With 5 bases clipped from V and 3 bases from J, the junction kept 5 bases outside the gene matches. This CDR3 has 15 residues. CDR3 DNA: TGTGCCAGCAGTCGGACAGGGGCCTACAATCAGCCCCAGCATTTT. Residues: CASSRTGAYNQPQHF.

The genes are TRBV2 and TRBJ1-2, with D perhaps TRBD1 (6 bases). The CDR3 is made up of 12 amino acids. Germline V gives CDR1 SNHLY, CDR2 FYNNEI. Trimming took off 7 bases at V and 7 bases at J, with 13 bases between the two ends. The CDR3 loop is CASMKGEGGYTF. The CDR3 DNA is TGTGCCAGCATGAAGGGGGAAGGTGGCTACACCTTC.

The chain couples TRBV7-9 to TRBJ2-7, with D possibly being TRBD2 (5 bases). The germline V gene encodes CDR1 SEHNR and CDR2 FQNEAQ (reference sequence). The CDR3 loop spans 15 amino acids. V was cut by 5 bases and J by 2 bases, with 16 bases left in between. In nucleotides, the CDR3 is TGTGCCAGCAGCACGCCCGGGCTAGCCACCTACGAGCAGTACTTC. Its translation: CASSTPGLATYEQYF. Looking up the rest from reference TRBV7-9 and TRBJ2-7 gives the full variable domain: DTGVSQNPRHKITKRGQNVTFRCDPISEHNRLYWYRQTLGQGPEFLTYFQNEAQLEKSRLLSDRFSAERPKGSFSTLEIQRTEQGDSAMYLCASSTPGLATYEQYFGPGTRLTVT.

This rearrangement joins TRBV2 to TRBJ1-1; TRBD1 matches 9 bases. CDR1 and CDR2 from the germline V gene are SNHLY and FYNNEI. This CDR3 spans 16 amino acids. The J segment lost 6 bases and the V segment lost 3 bases, leaving 11 bases of the junction unmatched. The CDR3 nucleotides are TGTGCCAGCAGTGATATAGGAAGGACAGGGGTGGCTGAAGCTTTCTTT. Its translation: CASSDIGRTGVAEAFF.

This chain connects TRBV29-1 to TRBJ2-3, with a tentative D call TRBD1 (6 bases). V lost 2 bases, J lost 3 bases, and 21 bases lay in between. This CDR3 has 17 residues. Germline values: CDR1 SQVTM, CDR2 ANQGSEA. CDR3 amino acids: CSVEMGASASWTDTQYF. In nucleotides, the CDR3 is TGCAGCGTTGAAATGGGGGCTTCCGCTAGTTGGACAGATACGCAGTATTTT.

The V gene is TRBV7-6, the J gene TRBJ1-2; D not resolved. Between the trimmed V and J ends, which lost 4 bases and 4 bases, there was a span of 13 bases. CDR3 size: 14 residues. Germline V gene data show CDR1 as SGHVS and CDR2 as FNYEAQ. As DNA, the CDR3 is TGTGCCAGCAGCTATGGGAGTGCTGGCTATGGCTACACCTTC. As protein: CASSYGSAGYGYTF.

This rearrangement joins TRBV30 to TRBJ2-1; 11 bases line up with TRBD2. The ends lost 2 bases at V and 6 bases at J; junction bases unmatched: 9. Germline V CDR1 and CDR2: GTSNPN, SVGIG (reference sequence). The CDR3 is 16 residues long. Written as DNA, the CDR3 is TGTGCCTGGAGTTGGGTAGCGGGGGGGCCGGGCAATGAGCAGTTCTTC. It is translated as CAWSWVAGGPGNEQFF.

In its sample, this clone was seen once. The J gene is TRBJ2-7, the V gene TRBV6-5; D unresolved. The V and J ends lost 2 bases and 2 bases respectively, with 7 bases between them. This CDR3 has 13 residues. CDR1 and CDR2 from the germline V gene are MNHEY and SVGAGI. The CDR3 reads CASSYTETYEQYF. CDR3 DNA sequence: TGTGCCAGCAGTTACACAGAGACCTACGAGCAGTACTTC.

The V call is TRBV19, the J call TRBJ2-1; 7 bases fit TRBD2. V shed 3 bases and J 7 bases; nucleotides not matched to a gene: 6. CDR1 is LNHDA and CDR2 is SQIVND in the germline V gene (reference sequence). The CDR3 contains 14 residues. Written as DNA, the CDR3 is TGTGCCAGTAGTATTTGGAGGGGAGGGAATGAGCAGTTCTTC. Translation: CASSIWRGGNEQFF.

The chain recombines TRBV2 with TRBJ1-3; 9 nucleotides agree with TRBD1. The CDR3 is 16 residues long. The V gene's germline CDR1 is SNHLY and CDR2 FYNNEI. Trimming cost V 7 bases and J 7 bases; bases outside gene matches: 14. DNA of the CDR3: TGTGCCAGCACCCTACGATCGACAGGGGGGGGGAACACCATATATTTT. The encoded protein is CASTLRSTGGGNTIYF. Full variable domain (remainder filled in from reference TRBV2 and TRBJ1-3): EPEVTQTPSHQVTQMGQEVILRCVPISNHLYFYWYRQILGQKVEFLVSFYNNEISEKSEIFDDQFSVERPDGSNFTLKIRSTKLEDSAMYFCASTLRSTGGGNTIYFGEGSWLTVV.

This chain uses TRBV27 with TRBJ2-7, with TRBD1 identical over 10 bases. CDR3 size: 13 residues. The germline gives CDR1 MNHEY, CDR2 SMNVEV (reference sequence). With 4 bases clipped from V and 6 bases from J, the junction kept 3 bases outside the gene matches. The CDR3 bases are TGTGCCAGCAGTTCCGGGACAGGGGCCGAGCAGTACTTC. Its translation is CASSSGTGAEQYF.

V and J are TRBV9 and TRBJ1-6; a weak D match, TRBD1 (6 bases). V lost 4 bases, J lost 7 bases, and 15 bases lay in between. The CDR3 length is 15 residues. Germline CDR1 is SGDLS and CDR2 is YYNGEE. The CDR3 reads CASSPPGQPNSPLHF. The CDR3 DNA is TGTGCCAGCAGCCCTCCCGGACAGCCCAATTCACCCCTCCACTTT.

The CDR3 sequence is CASSLNGGVGAREQYF. The CDR3 DNA follows: TGCGCCAGCAGCCTCAACGGGGGGGTAGGGGCTCGGGAGCAGTACTTC. The chain couples TRBV4-1 to TRBJ2-7, with 8 bases identical to TRBD2. The germline CDR1 and CDR2 sequences are MGHRA and YSYEKL. The CDR3 length is 16 residues. J was trimmed by 7 bases and V by 4 bases; bases with no gene match: 15.

This chain uses TRBV27 with TRBJ2-3; 10 nucleotides agree with TRBD2. V dropped 2 bases and J dropped 1; count of bases not matched to a gene: 6. The CDR3 spans 17 residues. Germline V gene sequence: CDR1 MNHEY, CDR2 SMNVEV (reference sequence). CDR3 in DNA: TGTGCCAGCAGTTTACTAGCGGGAGTGGGGGGCACAGATACGCAGTATTTT. Its protein product is CASSLLAGVGGTDTQYF.

As regards this clone: A read error may account for a junction end that differs from germline. This chain links TRBV9 with TRBJ2-7, with D perhaps matching TRBD1 (6 bases). Germline V gene sequence: CDR1 SGDLS, CDR2 YYNGEE. This CDR3 comprises 13 residues. The CDR3 DNA is TGCGCCAGCAGCGTAGGACAGAATTACGAGCAGTACTTC. Translating it yields CASSVGQNYEQYF.

The chain joins TRBV19 to TRBJ1-1; D may be TRBD1 (5 bases). CDR3 length: 15 residues. Trimming pared 6 bases from V and 4 bases from J, leaving 18 bases between. Germline CDR1 LNHDA, CDR2 SQIVND (reference sequence). The CDR3 here is CASRTQTDIITEAFF. The CDR3 DNA follows: TGTGCCAGTAGGACCCAGACAGATATTATCACTGAAGCTTTCTTT.

The genes are TRBV5-6 and TRBJ1-2; 8 nucleotides line up with TRBD1. Trimming took 4 bases from V and 6 from J; bases not matched to a gene: 2. This CDR3 spans 12 amino acids. The germline CDR1 and CDR2 sequences are SGHDT and YYEEEE. The CDR3 nucleotides are TGTGCCAGCAGCCCGACAGGGGATGGCTACACCTTC. Translated: CASSPTGDGYTF.

The chain carries TRBV5-3 and TRBJ1-1, with D maybe TRBD1 (6 bases). TRBV5-3 is an ORF, with its function uncertain. V lost 4 bases and J lost 1, with 17 bases in between. The CDR3 is 16 amino acids. For the CDR3, the DNA is TGTGCCAGAAGCGGGGTCAGGGGAGGGCCGAACACTGAAGCTTTCTTT. Protein sequence: CARSGVRGGPNTEAFF.

The chain links TRBV13 to TRBJ2-7; 8 nucleotides match TRBD2. There are 15 residues in the CDR3. The V gene's germline CDR1 is PRHDT and CDR2 FYEKMQ (reference sequence). Trimming took 6 bases from V and 1 from J; bases not matched to a gene: 8. The CDR3 DNA reads as TGTGCCAGCAGGGTAGCGGGGACCACTTCCTACGAGCAGTACTTC. Protein: CASRVAGTTSYEQYF.

The chain uses TRBV27 and TRBJ1-6; D is perhaps TRBD1 (6 bases). Germline assignment: CDR1 MNHEY and CDR2 SMNVEV (reference sequence). The V end lost 5 bases, the J end lost 10 bases, and 12 bases lay between the germline ends. There are 13 residues in the CDR3. The CDR3 loop is CASSRAGDSPLHF. The CDR3 nucleotides are TGTGCCAGCAGTAGGGCAGGGGACTCACCCCTCCACTTT.

The chain has TRBV30 and TRBJ2-5; D gene unclear. V was trimmed by 2 bases and J by 10 bases, leaving 11 bases between them. In germline, CDR1 is GTSNPN, CDR2 SVGIG (reference sequence). This CDR3 has 11 residues. CDR3 protein: CAWSLPPGQYF. CDR3 DNA: TGTGCCTGGAGTCTACCCCCAGGCCAGTACTTC.

V is TRBV27 and J is TRBJ1-4, with 8 bases lining up with TRBD1. CDR3 length equals 14 residues. In germline, CDR1 is MNHEY, CDR2 SMNVEV (reference sequence). With V trimmed by 10 bases and J by 8 bases, 12 bases remained unmatched. Written as DNA, the CDR3 is TGTGCCACCAAACGGGTCGGACAGGGAGAAAAACTGTTTTTT. Residues: CATKRVGQGEKLFF.

This rearrangement joins TRBV14 to TRBJ2-7; D is unresolved. CDR3 size: 13 residues. V lost 4 bases and J lost 0, with 7 bases in between. Germline CDR1 is SGHDN and CDR2 is FVKESK. The CDR3: CASSPRLSYEQYF. CDR3 DNA sequence: TGTGCCAGCAGCCCCCGTCTCTCCTACGAGCAGTACTTC.